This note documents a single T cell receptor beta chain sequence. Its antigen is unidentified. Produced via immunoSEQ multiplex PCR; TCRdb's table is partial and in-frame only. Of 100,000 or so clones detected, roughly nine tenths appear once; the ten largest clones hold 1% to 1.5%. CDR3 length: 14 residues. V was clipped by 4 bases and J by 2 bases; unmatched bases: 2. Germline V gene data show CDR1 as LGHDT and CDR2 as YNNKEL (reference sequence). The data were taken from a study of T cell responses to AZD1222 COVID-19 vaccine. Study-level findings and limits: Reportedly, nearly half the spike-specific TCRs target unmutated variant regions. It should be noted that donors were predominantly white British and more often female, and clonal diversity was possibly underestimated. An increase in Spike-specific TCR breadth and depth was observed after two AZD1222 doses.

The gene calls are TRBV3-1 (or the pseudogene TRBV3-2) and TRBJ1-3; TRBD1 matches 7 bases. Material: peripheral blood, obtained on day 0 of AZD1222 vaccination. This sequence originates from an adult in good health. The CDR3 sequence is CASSLGQAGNTIYF. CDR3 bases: TGTGCCAGCAGCCTAGGACAGGCTGGAAACACCATATATTTT.